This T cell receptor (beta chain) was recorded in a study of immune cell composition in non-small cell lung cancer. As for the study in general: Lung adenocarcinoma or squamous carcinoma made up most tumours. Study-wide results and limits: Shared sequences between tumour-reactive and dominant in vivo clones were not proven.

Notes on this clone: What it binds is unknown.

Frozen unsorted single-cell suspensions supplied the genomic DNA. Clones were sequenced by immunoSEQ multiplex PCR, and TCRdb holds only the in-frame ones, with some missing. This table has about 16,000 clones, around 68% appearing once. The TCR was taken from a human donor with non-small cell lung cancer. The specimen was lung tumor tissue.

The CDR3 bases are TGTGCCATCCGACAGGGGATGGCTCAGCCCCAGCATTTT. This gives the protein CAIRQGMAQPQHF. V gene TRBV10-3 combines with J gene TRBJ1-5; TRBD1 aligns across 8 bases. V was clipped by 8 bases and J by 6 bases; unmatched bases: 6. CDR3 length equals 13 residues. Germline V gene data show CDR1 as ENHRY and CDR2 as SYGVKD.